Described below is a single T cell receptor (beta chain) sequence and its context. Its antigen remains unidentified. Here immunoSEQ multiplex PCR was the method, and the copy in TCRdb shows in-frame clones only, minus some. The profile shows about 580,000 clones, roughly 98% of them singletons. Naive CD8 cells lacked CD45RO and underwent positive selection for CCR7, leaving out terminally differentiated effector memory CD45RA+ cells. Germline-derived CDR1 and CDR2 are SGHNT and YENEEA. Trimming pared 6 bases from V and 1 base from J, leaving 9 bases between. The length of the CDR3 is 13 residues. These data belong to a study of shared clonotypes between healthy human individuals. Broader study findings: Incomplete sequencing of sorted subsets was indicated by rarefaction despite large depth. Naive subsets generally had larger estimated richness than memory subsets. Only blood was sampled, and tissue TCR repertoires likely differ from blood ones.

The origin of this receptor is a man aged 25-40 years in good health. This chain connects TRBV11-3 to TRBJ1-1, with D perhaps matching TRBD1 (5 bases). The sequenced sample was naive CD8+ T cells sorted from blood. CDR3 residues: CASRAGPNTEAFF. CDR3 bases: TGTGCCAGCAGAGCGGGACCGAACACTGAAGCTTTCTTT.